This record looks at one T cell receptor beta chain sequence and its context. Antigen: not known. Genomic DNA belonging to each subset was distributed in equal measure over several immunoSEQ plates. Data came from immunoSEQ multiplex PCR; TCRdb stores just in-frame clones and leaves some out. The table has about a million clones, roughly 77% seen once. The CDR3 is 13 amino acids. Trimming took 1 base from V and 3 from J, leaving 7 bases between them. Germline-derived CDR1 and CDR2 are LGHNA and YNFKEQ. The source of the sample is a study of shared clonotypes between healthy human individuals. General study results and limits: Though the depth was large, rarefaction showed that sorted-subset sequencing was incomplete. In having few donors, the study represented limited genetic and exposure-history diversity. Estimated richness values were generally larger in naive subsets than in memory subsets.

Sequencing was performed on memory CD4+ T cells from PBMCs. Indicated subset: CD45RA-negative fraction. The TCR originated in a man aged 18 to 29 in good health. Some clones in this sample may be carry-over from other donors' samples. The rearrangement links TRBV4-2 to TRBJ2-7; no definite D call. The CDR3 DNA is TGTGCCAGCAGCCAAGTTCCAGGCTACGAGCAGTACTTC. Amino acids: CASSQVPGYEQYF.